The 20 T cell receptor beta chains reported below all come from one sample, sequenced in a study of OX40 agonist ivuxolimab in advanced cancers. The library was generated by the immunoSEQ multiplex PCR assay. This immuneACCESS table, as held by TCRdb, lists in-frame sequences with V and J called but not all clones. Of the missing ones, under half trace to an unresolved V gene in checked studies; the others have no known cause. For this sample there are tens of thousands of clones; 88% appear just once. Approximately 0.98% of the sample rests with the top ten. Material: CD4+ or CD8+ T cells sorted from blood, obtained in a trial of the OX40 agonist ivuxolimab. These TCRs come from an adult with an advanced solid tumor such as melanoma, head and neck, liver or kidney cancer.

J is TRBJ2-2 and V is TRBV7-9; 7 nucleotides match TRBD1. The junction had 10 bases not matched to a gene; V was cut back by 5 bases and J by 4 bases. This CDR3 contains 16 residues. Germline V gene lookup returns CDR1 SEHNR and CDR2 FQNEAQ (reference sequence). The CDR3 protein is CASSRQQGSGTGELFF. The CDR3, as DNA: TGTGCCAGCAGCAGACAACAGGGGTCGGGCACCGGGGAGCTGTTTTTT. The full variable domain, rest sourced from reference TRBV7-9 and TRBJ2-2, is DTGVSQNPRHKITKRGQNVTFRCDPISEHNRLYWYRQTLGQGPEFLTYFQNEAQLEKSRLLSDRFSAERPKGSFSTLEIQRTEQGDSAMYLCASSRQQGSGTGELFFGEGSRLTVL.

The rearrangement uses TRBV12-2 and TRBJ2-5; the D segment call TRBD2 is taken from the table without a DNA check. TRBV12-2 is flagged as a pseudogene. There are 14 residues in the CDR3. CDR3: CGEGMILAQETQYF. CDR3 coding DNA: TGTGGAGAGGGTATGATACTAGCCCAAGAGACCCAGTACTTC.

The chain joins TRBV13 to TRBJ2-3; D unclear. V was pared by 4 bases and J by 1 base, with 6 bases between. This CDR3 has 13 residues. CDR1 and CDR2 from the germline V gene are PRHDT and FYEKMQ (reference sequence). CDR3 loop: CASSYDRTDTQYF. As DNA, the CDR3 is TGTGCCAGCAGCTACGACCGCACAGATACGCAGTATTTT.

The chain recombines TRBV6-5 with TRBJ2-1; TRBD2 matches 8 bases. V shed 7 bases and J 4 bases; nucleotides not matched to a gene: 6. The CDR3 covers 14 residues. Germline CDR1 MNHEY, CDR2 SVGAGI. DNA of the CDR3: TGTGCCAGCACCGGCGGGAGGTATTACAATGAGCAGTTCTTC. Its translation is CASTGGRYYNEQFF.

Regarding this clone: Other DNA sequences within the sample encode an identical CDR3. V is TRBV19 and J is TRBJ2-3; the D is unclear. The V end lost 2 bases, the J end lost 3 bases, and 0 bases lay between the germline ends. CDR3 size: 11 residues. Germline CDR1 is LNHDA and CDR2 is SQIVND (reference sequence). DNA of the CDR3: TGTGCCAGTAGTATAACAGATACGCAGTATTTT. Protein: CASSITDTQYF.

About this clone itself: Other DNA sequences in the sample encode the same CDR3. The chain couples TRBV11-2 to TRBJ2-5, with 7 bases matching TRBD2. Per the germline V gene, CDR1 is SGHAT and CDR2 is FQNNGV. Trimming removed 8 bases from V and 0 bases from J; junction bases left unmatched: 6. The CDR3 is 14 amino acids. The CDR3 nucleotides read TGTGCCAGCGCGGGAGACCCGTACCAAGAGACCCAGTACTTC. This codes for CASAGDPYQETQYF.

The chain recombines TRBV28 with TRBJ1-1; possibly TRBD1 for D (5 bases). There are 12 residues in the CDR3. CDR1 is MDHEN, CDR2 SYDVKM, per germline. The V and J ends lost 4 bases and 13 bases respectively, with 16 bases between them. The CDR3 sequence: CASSSGTFSGFF. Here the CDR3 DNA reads TGTGCCAGCAGTTCCGGGACTTTTAGTGGTTTCTTT.

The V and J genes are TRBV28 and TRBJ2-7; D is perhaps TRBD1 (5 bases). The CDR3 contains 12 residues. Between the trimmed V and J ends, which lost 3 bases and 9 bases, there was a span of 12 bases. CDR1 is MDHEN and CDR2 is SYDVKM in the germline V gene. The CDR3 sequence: CASSFPGAVQYF. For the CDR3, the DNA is TGTGCCAGCAGTTTCCCTGGGGCCGTGCAGTACTTC.

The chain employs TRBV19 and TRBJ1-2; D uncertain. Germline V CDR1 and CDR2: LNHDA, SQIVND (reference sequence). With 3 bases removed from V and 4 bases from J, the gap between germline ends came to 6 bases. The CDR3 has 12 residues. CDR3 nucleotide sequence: TGTGCCAGTAGTATCTCAGGCTATGGCTACACCTTC. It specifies CASSISGYGYTF.

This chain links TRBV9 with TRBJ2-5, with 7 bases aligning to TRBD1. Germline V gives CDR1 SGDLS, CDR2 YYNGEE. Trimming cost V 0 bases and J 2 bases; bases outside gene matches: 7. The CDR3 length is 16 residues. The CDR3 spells CASSVVIQGPQETQYF. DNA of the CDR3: TGTGCCAGCAGCGTAGTGATACAGGGGCCTCAAGAGACCCAGTACTTC.

CDR3 DNA: TGTGCCAGCAGCCAAGATCTACAGAAAGGCATCTACGAGCAGTACTTC. As protein: CASSQDLQKGIYEQYF. The chain has TRBV4-2 and TRBJ2-7, with D unresolved. V was pared by 0 bases and J by 3 bases, with 15 bases between. Germline V gene data show CDR1 as LGHNA and CDR2 as YNFKEQ. This CDR3 has 16 residues.

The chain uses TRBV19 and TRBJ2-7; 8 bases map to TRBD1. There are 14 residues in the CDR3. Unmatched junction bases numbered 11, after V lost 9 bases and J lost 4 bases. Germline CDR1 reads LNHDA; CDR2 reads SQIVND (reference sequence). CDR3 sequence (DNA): TGTGCCAGCGCCCCCAGACAGGGGACTTACGAGCAGTACTTC. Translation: CASAPRQGTYEQYF.

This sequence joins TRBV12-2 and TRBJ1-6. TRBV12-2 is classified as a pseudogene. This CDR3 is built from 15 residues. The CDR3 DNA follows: TGTGCAAGTCGCCCTAACGGGTCGGTGAATTCACCCCTCCACTTT. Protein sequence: CASRPNGSVNSPLHF.

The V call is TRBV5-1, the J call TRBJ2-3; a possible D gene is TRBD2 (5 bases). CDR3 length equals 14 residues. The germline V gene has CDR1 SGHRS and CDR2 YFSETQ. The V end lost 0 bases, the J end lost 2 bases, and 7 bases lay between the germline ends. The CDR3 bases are TGCGCCAGCAGCTTGGGGGGAGCCACAGATACGCAGTATTTT. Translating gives CASSLGGATDTQYF.

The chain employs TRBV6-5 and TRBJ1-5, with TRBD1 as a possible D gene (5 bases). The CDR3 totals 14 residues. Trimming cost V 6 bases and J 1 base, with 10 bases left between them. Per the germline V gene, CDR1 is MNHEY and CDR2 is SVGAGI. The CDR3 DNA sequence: TGTGCCAGCAGCCAGGGACGGAGCAATCAGCCCCAGCATTTT. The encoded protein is CASSQGRSNQPQHF.

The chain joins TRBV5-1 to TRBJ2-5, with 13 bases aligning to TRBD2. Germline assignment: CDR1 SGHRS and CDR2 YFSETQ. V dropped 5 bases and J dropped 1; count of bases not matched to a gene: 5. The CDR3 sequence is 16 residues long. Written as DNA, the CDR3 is TGCGCCAGCAGACCTACTAGCGGGGGGGTCCAAGAGACCCAGTACTTC. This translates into CASRPTSGGVQETQYF.

CDR3 sequence: CASSTSGTDHSGANVLTF. CDR3 bases: TGTGCCAGCAGCACCTCCGGGACGGACCACTCTGGGGCCAACGTCCTGACTTTC. The chain uses TRBV9 and TRBJ2-6, with D perhaps assigned TRBD1 or TRBD2 (5 bases each). Germline-derived CDR1 and CDR2 are SGDLS and YYNGEE. This CDR3 region has 18 residues. Trimming pared 4 bases from V and 0 bases from J, leaving 17 bases between.

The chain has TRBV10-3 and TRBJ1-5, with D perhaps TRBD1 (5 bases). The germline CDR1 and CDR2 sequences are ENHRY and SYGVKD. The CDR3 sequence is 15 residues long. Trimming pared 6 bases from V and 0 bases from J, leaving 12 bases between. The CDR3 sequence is CAISSDRNSNQPQHF. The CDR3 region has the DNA TGTGCCATCAGCTCAGACAGAAATAGCAATCAGCCCCAGCATTTT.

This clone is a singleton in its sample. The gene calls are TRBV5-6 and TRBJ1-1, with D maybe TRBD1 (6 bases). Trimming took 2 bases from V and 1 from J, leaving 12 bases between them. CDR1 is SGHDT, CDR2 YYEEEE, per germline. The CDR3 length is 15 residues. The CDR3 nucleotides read TGTGCCAGCAGCTTTCCAGGGGCTCAGAACACTGAAGCTTTCTTT. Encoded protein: CASSFPGAQNTEAFF.

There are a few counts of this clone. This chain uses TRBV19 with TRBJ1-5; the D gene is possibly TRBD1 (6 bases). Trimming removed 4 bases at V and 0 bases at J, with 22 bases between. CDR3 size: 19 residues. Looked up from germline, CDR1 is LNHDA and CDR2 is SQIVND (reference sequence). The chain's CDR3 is CASSSPSGRGVYSNQPQHF. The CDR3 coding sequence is TGTGCCAGTAGTAGCCCCTCCGGCAGGGGCGTTTATAGCAATCAGCCCCAGCATTTT.